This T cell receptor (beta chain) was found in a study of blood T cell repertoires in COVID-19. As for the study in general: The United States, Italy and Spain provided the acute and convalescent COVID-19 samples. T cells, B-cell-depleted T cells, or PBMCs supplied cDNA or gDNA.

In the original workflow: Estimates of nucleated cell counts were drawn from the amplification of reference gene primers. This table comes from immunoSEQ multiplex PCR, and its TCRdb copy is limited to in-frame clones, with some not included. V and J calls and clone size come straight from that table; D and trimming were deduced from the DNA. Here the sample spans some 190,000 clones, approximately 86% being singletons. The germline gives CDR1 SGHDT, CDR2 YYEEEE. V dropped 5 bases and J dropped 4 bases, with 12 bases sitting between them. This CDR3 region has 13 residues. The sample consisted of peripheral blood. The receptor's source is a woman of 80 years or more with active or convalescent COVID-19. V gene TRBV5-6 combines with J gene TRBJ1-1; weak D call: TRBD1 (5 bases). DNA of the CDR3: TGTGCCAGCAGGTGGGGGGGTTCCACTGAAGCTTTCTTT. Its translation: CASRWGGSTEAFF.